The 14 T cell receptor beta chains below come from one sample, sequenced in a study of CD8+ T cells in alopecia areata. Extraction and reverse transcription of RNA yielded cDNA as the sequencing template. The repertoire was sequenced with immunoSEQ multiplex PCR; TCRdb's copy has only in-frame clones and lacks some. Of more than 150,000 clones listed, around 60% are singletons. Sample: CD4+ T cells sorted from blood, taken at week 0. The receptors originated from a human donor with alopecia areata.

The chain couples TRBV2 to TRBJ1-5, with TRBD1 as a possible D gene (5 bases). Trimming left V 11 bases short and J 4 bases short, with 9 bases between. Germline loops: CDR1 SNHLY, CDR2 FYNNEI. This CDR3 is 11 amino acids long. CDR3 loop: CAGGINQPQHF. The CDR3 DNA sequence: TGTGCCGGGGGGATTAATCAGCCCCAGCATTTT.

V is TRBV30 and J is TRBJ1-2; weak D call: TRBD1 (5 bases). Germline V gene data show CDR1 as GTSNPN and CDR2 as SVGIG (reference sequence). V was cut by 2 bases and J by 7 bases, with 11 bases left in between. This CDR3 spans 12 amino acids. CDR3 sequence reads: CAWSSGVGGYTF. CDR3 nucleotides: TGTGCCTGGAGTTCGGGGGTTGGTGGCTACACCTTC.

On this clone: In the same sample, other DNA sequences code for this CDR3. The rearrangement links TRBV11-2 to TRBJ1-1; D uncertain. The CDR3 is made up of 12 amino acids. Germline CDR1 and CDR2: SGHAT and FQNNGV. With 5 bases removed from V and 8 bases from J, the gap between germline ends came to 12 bases. CDR3 coding DNA: TGTGCCAGCAGCCTAGCATTGGGGGAAGCTTTCTTT. This translates into CASSLALGEAFF.

The V and J genes are TRBV29-1 and TRBJ2-3; D is perhaps TRBD2 (5 bases). Germline lookup yields CDR1 SQVTM and CDR2 ANQGSEA. The CDR3 has 14 amino acids. Deletions cut 4 bases from V and 2 bases from J, with 13 bases between. The CDR3 region has the DNA TGCAGCGTTGGTCGGCGACTAAACACAGATACGCAGTATTTT. It specifies CSVGRRLNTDTQYF.

J is TRBJ2-5 and V is TRBV25-1; no clear D. CDR3 length equals 12 residues. Trimming shortened V by 2 bases and J by 5 bases, and 6 bases separated the two germline ends. CDR1 and CDR2 (germline): MGHDK, SYGVNS. The CDR3 sequence is CASSEARETQYF. Here the CDR3 DNA reads TGTGCCAGCAGTGAAGCCAGGGAGACCCAGTACTTC.

The genes are TRBV7-9 and TRBJ1-2; D is uncertain. This CDR3 has 11 residues. The germline gives CDR1 SEHNR, CDR2 FQNEAQ (reference sequence). Between the trimmed V and J ends, which lost 5 bases and 6 bases, there was a span of 7 bases. The DNA for the CDR3 is TGTGCCAGCAGCCCCACCGATGGCTACACCTTC. Protein sequence: CASSPTDGYTF.

The chain joins TRBV11-1 to TRBJ2-5; D is undetermined. Trimming cost V 0 bases and J 2 bases, with 10 bases left between them. This CDR3 comprises 15 residues. Germline V gene sequence: CDR1 SGHAT, CDR2 FQDESV (reference sequence). This CDR3 is CASSLATQVQETQYF. CDR3 in DNA: TGTGCCAGCAGCTTAGCGACCCAGGTACAAGAGACCCAGTACTTC.

The V call is TRBV6-6, the J call TRBJ2-2; possibly TRBD1 for D (5 bases). CDR1 is MNHNY and CDR2 is SVGAGI in the germline V gene (reference sequence). Trimming took off 9 bases at V and 4 bases at J, with 15 bases between the two ends. The CDR3 has 14 amino acids. The chain's CDR3 is CASDRNTGTGELFF. The DNA for the CDR3 is TGTGCCAGTGACCGAAATACAGGCACCGGGGAGCTGTTTTTT.

This clone was counted between two and nine times. The V and J genes are TRBV29-1 and TRBJ1-1; D not certain. The ends were cut back, 5 bases at V and 5 bases at J, with 15 bases in the middle. The germline V gene has CDR1 SQVTM and CDR2 ANQGSEA. CDR3 length: 13 amino acids. CDR3 residues: CSVLGRVGTEAFF. CDR3 sequence (DNA): TGCAGCGTTCTGGGGAGGGTGGGTACTGAAGCTTTCTTT.

CDR3 loop: CASSLDTGRGQPQHF. CDR3 sequence (DNA): TGCGCCAGCAGCTTGGATACGGGTCGGGGTCAGCCCCAGCATTTT. The rearrangement links TRBV5-1 to TRBJ1-5; D not certain. This CDR3 has 15 amino acids. The germline CDR1 and CDR2 sequences are SGHRS and YFSETQ. Trimming took off 0 bases at V and 6 bases at J, with 13 bases between the two ends.

The rearrangement joins TRBV30 to TRBJ2-3; D is unclear. With 2 bases removed from V and 8 bases from J, the gap between germline ends came to 8 bases. Germline-derived CDR1 and CDR2 are GTSNPN and SVGIG (reference sequence). The CDR3 consists of 11 residues. The DNA for the CDR3 is TGTGCCTGGAGTTCGGTGGGTACGCAGTATTTT. Protein product: CAWSSVGTQYF.

This clone has at least ten counts. The rearrangement uses TRBV9 and TRBJ2-5; D is unclear. The CDR3 is 14 residues long. The germline V gene has CDR1 SGDLS and CDR2 YYNGEE. The V end was cut by 0 bases, the J end by 5 bases, with 11 bases between. The CDR3 DNA follows: TGTGCCAGCAGCGTAGGACTGCCGAAGGAGACCCAGTACTTC. Translated, it gives CASSVGLPKETQYF.

The CDR3 region is CASSLQTGGYTEAFF. As DNA, the CDR3 is TGTGCCAGCAGCTTACAAACAGGGGGCTACACTGAAGCTTTCTTT. The V call is TRBV7-2, the J call TRBJ1-1; 9 bases line up with TRBD1. Losses at the gene ends were 2 bases for V and 3 bases for J; bases not matched to a gene: 4. Germline assignment: CDR1 SGHTA and CDR2 FQGNSA. CDR3 size: 15 residues.

This clone showed up just a few times. The chain joins TRBV5-1 to TRBJ2-1; D unresolved. CDR1 and CDR2 from the germline V gene are SGHRS and YFSETQ. The CDR3 loop spans 12 amino acids. V was pared by 4 bases and J by 4 bases, with 6 bases between. CDR3 region: CASSPDYNEQFF. DNA of the CDR3: TGCGCCAGCAGCCCAGATTACAATGAGCAGTTCTTC.